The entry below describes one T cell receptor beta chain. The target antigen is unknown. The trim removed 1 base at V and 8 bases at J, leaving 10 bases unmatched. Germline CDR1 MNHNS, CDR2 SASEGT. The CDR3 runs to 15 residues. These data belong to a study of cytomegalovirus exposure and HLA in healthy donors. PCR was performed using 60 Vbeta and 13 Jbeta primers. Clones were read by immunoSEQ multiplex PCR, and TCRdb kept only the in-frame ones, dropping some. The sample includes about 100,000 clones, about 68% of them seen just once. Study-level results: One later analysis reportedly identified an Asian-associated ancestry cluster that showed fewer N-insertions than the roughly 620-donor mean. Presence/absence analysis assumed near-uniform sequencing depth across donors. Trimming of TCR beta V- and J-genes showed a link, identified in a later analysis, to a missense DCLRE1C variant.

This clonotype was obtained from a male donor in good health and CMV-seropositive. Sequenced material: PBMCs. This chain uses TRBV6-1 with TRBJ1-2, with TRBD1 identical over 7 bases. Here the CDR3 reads CASSEDRDRVGGYTF. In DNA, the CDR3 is TGTGCCAGCAGTGAAGATCGAGACAGGGTAGGGGGCTACACCTTC.